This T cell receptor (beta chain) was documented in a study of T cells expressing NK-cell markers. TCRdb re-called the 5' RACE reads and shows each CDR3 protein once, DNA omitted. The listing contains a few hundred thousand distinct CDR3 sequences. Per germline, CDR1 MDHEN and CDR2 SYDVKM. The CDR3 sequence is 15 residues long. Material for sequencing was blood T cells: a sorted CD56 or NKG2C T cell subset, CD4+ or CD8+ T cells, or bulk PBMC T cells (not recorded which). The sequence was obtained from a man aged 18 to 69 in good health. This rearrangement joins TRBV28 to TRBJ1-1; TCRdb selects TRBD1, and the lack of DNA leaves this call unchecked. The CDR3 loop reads CASRPGRGGTAEAFF.